The 16 T cell receptor beta chains below come from one sample, sequenced in a study of CD8+CD57+ T cells in acquired aplastic anemia. Using genomic DNA as the template, TCR beta VDJ and CDR3 profiling was carried out. TCRdb re-called the reads through MiXCR, storing one row per CDR3 protein. The data show roughly 170,000 distinct CDR3 sequences, with about 44% seen just once and under 15% held by the top ten. Patients included in sequencing had previously demonstrated CD8+CD57+ cell expansion by flow cytometry. What was sequenced was sorted CD4+, CD8+, or CD8+CD57+ T cells (not recorded which) from PBMCs. These receptor sequences come from a human donor with aplastic anemia.

The DNA of the CDR3 is TGTGCCATCAGGCCTGGACAGGGTGGCGAGCAGTACTTC. Its protein product is CAIRPGQGGEQYF. The V gene is TRBV10-3, the J gene TRBJ2-7; TRBD1 matches at 8 bases. Germline-derived CDR1 and CDR2 are ENHRY and SYGVKD. The CDR3 runs 13 residues. With V trimmed by 6 bases and J by 6 bases, 7 bases remained unmatched.

V gene TRBV2 combines with J gene TRBJ1-5; no clear D. Trimming stripped 6 bases from V and 4 bases from J, with 13 bases between. The CDR3 length is 14 residues. The germline V gene has CDR1 SNHLY and CDR2 FYNNEI. CDR3 in amino acids: CASRTGILNQPQHF. The CDR3 region has the DNA TGTGCCAGCAGGACGGGGATCCTTAATCAGCCCCAGCATTTT.

This clonotype has a handful of counts. The chain has TRBV29-1 and TRBJ1-6; no definite D call. This CDR3 comprises 13 residues. V was trimmed by 6 bases and J by 8 bases, leaving 14 bases between them. The germline gives CDR1 SQVTM, CDR2 ANQGSEA. CDR3 region: CSVRRAWDSPLHF. For the CDR3, the DNA is TGCAGCGTGAGGCGTGCTTGGGATTCACCCCTCCACTTT.

The chain carries TRBV6-4 and TRBJ1-6; D might be TRBD1 (5 bases). This CDR3 is built from 16 residues. CDR1 and CDR2 (germline): MRHNA, SNTAGT. Between the trimmed V and J ends, which lost 2 bases and 10 bases, there was a span of 18 bases. The CDR3 is CASSDPGHTGRSPLHF. The DNA of the CDR3 is TGTGCCAGCAGTGACCCGGGGCACACCGGGAGGTCACCCCTCCACTTT.

The V gene is TRBV5-1, the J gene TRBJ2-1; 11 bases map to TRBD2. The V segment lost 4 bases and the J segment 13 bases; nucleotides outside the gene matches: 4. Germline CDR1 is SGHRS and CDR2 is YFSETQ. The CDR3 consists of 12 residues. The CDR3 coding sequence is TGCGCCAGCAGCGGTAGCGGGGGGGCACAGTTCTTC. Its protein is CASSGSGGAQFF.

This clonotype occurred a few times. The chain has TRBV27 and TRBJ1-4, with D uncertain. The CDR3 runs 13 residues. Trimming shortened V by 3 bases and J by 10 bases, and 12 bases separated the two germline ends. Germline CDR1 and CDR2: MNHEY and SMNVEV (reference sequence). In nucleotides, the CDR3 is TGTGCCAGCAGTTTTAGGGAGGGTGGAAAACTGTTTTTT. Its translation: CASSFREGGKLFF.

This chain uses TRBV10-3 with TRBJ1-1, with D perhaps TRBD1 (6 bases). The CDR3 is made up of 15 amino acids. CDR1 ENHRY and CDR2 SYGVKD come from the germline V gene. V was trimmed by 0 bases and J by 0 bases, leaving 8 bases between them. The CDR3, as DNA: TGTGCCATCAGTGAGTCAGGGGGAGTGAACACTGAAGCTTTCTTT. It encodes CAISESGGVNTEAFF.

CDR3 sequence: CASSSSAGRTKETQYF. CDR3 sequence (DNA): TGTGCCAGCAGTTCGTCTGCCGGGAGGACCAAAGAGACCCAGTACTTC. This chain joins TRBV2 and TRBJ2-5; 7 nucleotides line up with TRBD2. Unmatched junction bases numbered 12, after V lost 5 bases and J lost 3 bases. Germline lookup yields CDR1 SNHLY and CDR2 FYNNEI. The CDR3 loop spans 16 amino acids. The full variable domain, completed using reference TRBV2 and TRBJ2-5, is EPEVTQTPSHQVTQMGQEVILRCVPISNHLYFYWYRQILGQKVEFLVSFYNNEISEKSEIFDDQFSVERPDGSNFTLKIRSTKLEDSAMYFCASSSSAGRTKETQYFGPGTRLLVL.

In its sample, this clonotype was seen many times. The chain employs TRBV7-2 and TRBJ2-3, with D unclear. The germline gives CDR1 SGHTA, CDR2 FQGNSA. V lost 5 bases and J 5 bases, leaving 8 bases between the germline ends. The CDR3 spans 12 residues. CDR3 bases: TGTGCCAGCAGCCTCGTGGGAGATACGCAGTATTTT. This translates into CASSLVGDTQYF.

Many counts were recorded for this clonotype. The gene calls are TRBV19 and TRBJ1-2, with D possibly matching TRBD1 (5 bases). Per the germline V gene, CDR1 is LNHDA and CDR2 is SQIVND (reference sequence). This CDR3 is 15 amino acids long. Between the trimmed V and J ends, which lost 7 bases and 4 bases, there was a span of 19 bases. DNA of the CDR3: TGTGCCAGTACCCTAGGGGCCGACGTTGGCTATGGCTACACCTTC. Protein sequence: CASTLGADVGYGYTF.

The chain is built from TRBV10-3 and TRBJ2-2; 9 bases are shared with TRBD2. V lost 8 bases and J lost 5; bases outside the gene matches: 6. The CDR3 covers 14 residues. The V gene's germline CDR1 is ENHRY and CDR2 SYGVKD. This CDR3 reads CAIGGLAGTGELFF. The CDR3 bases are TGTGCCATCGGGGGCCTAGCGGGAACCGGGGAGCTGTTTTTT.

This clonotype was observed many times. This chain joins TRBV20-1 and TRBJ1-6; tentatively, D is TRBD1 (5 bases). V was clipped by 6 bases and J by 10 bases, with 16 bases between them. Germline CDR1 DFQATT, CDR2 SNEGSKA (reference sequence). This CDR3 comprises 13 residues. The CDR3 nucleotides read TGCAGTGCCAAGGGGTATGGTGTCTCACCCCTCCACTTT. Translation gives CSAKGYGVSPLHF.

The chain links TRBV5-1 to TRBJ2-5, with a weak D call TRBD1 (6 bases). Between the trimmed V and J ends, which lost 3 bases and 2 bases, there was a span of 11 bases. CDR1 and CDR2 from the germline V gene are SGHRS and YFSETQ. The CDR3 contains 14 residues. DNA for the CDR3: TGCGCCAGCAGCTGGGGGCCAGGACAAGAGACCCAGTACTTC. Encoded protein: CASSWGPGQETQYF.

This rearrangement joins TRBV2 to TRBJ1-1, with a possible D match to TRBD1 (5 bases). V was pared by 8 bases and J by 1 base, with 14 bases between. Germline V gene lookup returns CDR1 SNHLY and CDR2 FYNNEI. The length of the CDR3 is 14 residues. The CDR3 protein is CASGGEWPNTEAFF. The CDR3 region has the DNA TGTGCCAGCGGAGGGGAGTGGCCGAACACTGAAGCTTTCTTT.

The chain carries TRBV9 and TRBJ1-1, with TRBD1 matching over 9 bases. This CDR3 has 15 amino acids. Per germline, CDR1 SGDLS and CDR2 YYNGEE. V shed 3 bases and J 4 bases; nucleotides not matched to a gene: 7. In DNA, the CDR3 is TGTGCCAGCAGCGATGAAACAGGGGGCCTCACTGAAGCTTTCTTT. It encodes CASSDETGGLTEAFF.

V and J are TRBV20-1 and TRBJ2-5; the D is unclear. From germline, CDR1 is DFQATT and CDR2 SNEGSKA (reference sequence). This CDR3 has 14 residues. The CDR3 DNA follows: TGCAGCAGTGAGGAAGGGATTCAACGGAAGACCCAGTACTTC. Translated: CSSEEGIQRKTQYF.